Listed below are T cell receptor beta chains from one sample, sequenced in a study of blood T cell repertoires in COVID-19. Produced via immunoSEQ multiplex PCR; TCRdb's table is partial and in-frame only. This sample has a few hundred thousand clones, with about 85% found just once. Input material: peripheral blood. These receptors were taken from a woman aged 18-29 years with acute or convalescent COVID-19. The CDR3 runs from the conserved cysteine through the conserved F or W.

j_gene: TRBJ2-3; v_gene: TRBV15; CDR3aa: CATSQRQGDKDRTDTQYF
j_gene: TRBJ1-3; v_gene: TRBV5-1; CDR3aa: CASSLSVSDSGNTIYF
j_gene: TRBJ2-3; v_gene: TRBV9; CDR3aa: CASSAGSGLAARADTQYF
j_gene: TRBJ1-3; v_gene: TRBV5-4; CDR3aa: CASSLGTGGSNTIYF
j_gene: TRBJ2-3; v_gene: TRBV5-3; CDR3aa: CARSPQGAARTDTQYF
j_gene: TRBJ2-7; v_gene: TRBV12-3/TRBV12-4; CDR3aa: CATNGGQGREQYF
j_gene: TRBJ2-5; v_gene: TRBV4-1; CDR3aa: CASSQGQGRETQYF
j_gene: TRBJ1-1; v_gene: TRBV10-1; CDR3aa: CANHFGGQGNTEAFF
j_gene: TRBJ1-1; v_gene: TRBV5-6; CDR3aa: CASGPQGNTEAFF
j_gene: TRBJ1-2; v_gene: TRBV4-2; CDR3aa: CASSRGTDNTNYGYTF
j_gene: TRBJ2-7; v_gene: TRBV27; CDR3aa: CASSHDGARPRDEQYF
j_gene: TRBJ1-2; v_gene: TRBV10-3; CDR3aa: CAISESGGRYGYTF
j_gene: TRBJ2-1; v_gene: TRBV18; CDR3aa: CASSQGGNEQFF
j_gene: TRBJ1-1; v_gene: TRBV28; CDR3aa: CASSSTGTEAFF
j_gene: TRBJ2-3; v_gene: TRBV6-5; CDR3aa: CASRAGLAGTDTQYF
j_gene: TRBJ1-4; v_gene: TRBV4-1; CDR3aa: CASSPDRFGEKLFF
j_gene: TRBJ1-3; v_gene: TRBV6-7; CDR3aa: CASSSHPLGGRRTIYF
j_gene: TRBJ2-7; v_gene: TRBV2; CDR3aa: CATSRTKLTSYEQYF
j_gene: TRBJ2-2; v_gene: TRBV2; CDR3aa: CASSVGRDLTGELFF
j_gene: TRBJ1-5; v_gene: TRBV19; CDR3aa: CASSYRNQPQHF
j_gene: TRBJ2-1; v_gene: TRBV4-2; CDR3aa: CASSQIQGAADNEQFF
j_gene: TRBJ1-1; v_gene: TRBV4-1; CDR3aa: CASSQQQDNTEAFF
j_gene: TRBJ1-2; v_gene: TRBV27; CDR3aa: CASSLPQNYGYTF
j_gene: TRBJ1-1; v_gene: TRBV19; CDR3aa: CATYRNTEAFF
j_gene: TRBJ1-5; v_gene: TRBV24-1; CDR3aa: CATSAGGAQPQHF
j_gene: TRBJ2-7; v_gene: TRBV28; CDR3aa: CASSLESGTGGGYEQYF
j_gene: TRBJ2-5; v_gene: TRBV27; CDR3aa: CASSLLGSAAETQYF
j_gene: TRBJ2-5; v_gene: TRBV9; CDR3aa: CASSPLPQETQYF
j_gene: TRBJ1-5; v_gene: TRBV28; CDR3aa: CASRPNTQVQPQHF
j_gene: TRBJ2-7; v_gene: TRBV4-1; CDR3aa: CASSHASSYEQYF
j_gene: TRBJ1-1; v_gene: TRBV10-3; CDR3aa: CAISLDRTYTEAFF
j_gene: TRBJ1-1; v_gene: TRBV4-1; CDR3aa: CASSQVSGVLMNTEAFF
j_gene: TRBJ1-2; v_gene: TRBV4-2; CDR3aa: CASSQEKFLAPGTAYGYTF
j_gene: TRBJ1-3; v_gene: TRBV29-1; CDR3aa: CSVEVRGGHGNTIYF
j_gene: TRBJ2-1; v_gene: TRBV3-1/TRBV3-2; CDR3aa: CASSHLGVAGPTGEQFF
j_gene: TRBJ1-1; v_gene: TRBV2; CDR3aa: CASSLTGGASTEAFF
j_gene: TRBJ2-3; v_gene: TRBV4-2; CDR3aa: CASSQGTGVEDTQYF